This section outlines one TCR beta chain sequence together with its context. Its target is unknown. Between the trimmed V and J ends, which lost 1 base and 11 bases, there was a span of 13 bases. Per the germline V gene, CDR1 is SGDLS and CDR2 is YYNGEE. The length of the CDR3 is 13 residues. Treatment in this sample: 15 to 20 received Ad26.COV2.S at low or high dose, single or two shots; about 5 received placebo; per-sample allocation not given. On day 63 after the first injection, vaccine and placebo recipients gave samples. Assay: immunoSEQ multiplex PCR; the TCRdb copy retains only in-frame clones and omits some. The table has 300,000 to 500,000 clones, roughly nine tenths seen once. These data come from a study of Ad26.COV2.S vaccination and SARS-CoV-2 variants. Study-wide findings and caveats: Vaccine recipients and placebo recipients showed similar non-spike TCR breadth.

The source is a person aged 18-60 years who received the Ad26.COV2.S COVID-19 vaccine or a placebo. The chain joins TRBV9 to TRBJ2-4; the D gene is possibly TRBD1 (5 bases). The specimen was peripheral blood, collected in a trial of Ad26.COV2.S vaccine versus placebo. The CDR3 region is CASSVRDLGVQYF. The DNA for the CDR3 is TGTGCCAGCAGCGTACGCGATCTAGGGGTTCAGTACTTC.